Sequencing of this T cell receptor beta chain was carried out in a study of cytomegalovirus exposure and HLA in healthy donors. General study results and limits: The study put some 150 TCR beta chains on its list as cytomegalovirus-associated.

Comment on this clone: Its matching antigen is unknown.

Assay used: immunoSEQ multiplex PCR; TCRdb lists only in-frame clones, some missing. In the table there are over 150,000 clones, roughly nine tenths of which are singletons. Trimming pared 7 bases from V and 2 bases from J, leaving 18 bases between. The CDR3 spans 15 residues. Looked up from germline, CDR1 is SGDLS and CDR2 is YYNGEE. The sequence was obtained from a woman in her thirties in good health and CMV-seronegative. The sequenced sample was PBMCs. The chain links TRBV9 to TRBJ1-2, with a weak D call TRBD1 (6 bases). The CDR3 nucleotides are TGTGCCAGCGTCGGGTTGGGGGGCGAAAACTATGGCTACACCTTC. Translation gives CASVGLGGENYGYTF.